The T cell receptor (beta chain) described here comes from a study of B cell selection in AIRE deficiency. Per the germline V gene, CDR1 is LNHDA and CDR2 is SQIVND (reference sequence). There are 12 residues in the CDR3. With 6 bases removed from V and 4 bases from J, the gap between germline ends came to 8 bases. The repertoire was sequenced with immunoSEQ multiplex PCR; TCRdb's copy has only in-frame clones and lacks some. The table lists about 25,000 clones, around 95% of them singletons. Conventional CD4 T cells were sorted as CD4+CD127+ cells. Material for sequencing was CD4+CD127+ conventional T cells sorted from PBMCs. V is TRBV19 and J is TRBJ2-3; D perhaps matches TRBD2 (6 bases). The receptor's source is a human donor in good health. The CDR3 coding sequence is TGTGCCAGTAGGGAGGGAGCAGATACGCAGTATTTT. This encodes CASREGADTQYF. The variable domain in full, completed from reference TRBV19 and TRBJ2-3, reads DGGITQSPKYLFRKEGQNVTLSCEQNLNHDAMYWYRQDPGQGLRLIYYSQIVNDFQKGDIAEGYSVSREKKESFPLTVTSAQKNPTAFYLCASREGADTQYFGPGTRLTVL.